This T cell receptor (beta chain) was profiled in a study of T cells in Graves' hyperthyroidism and ophthalmopathy. RNA transcripts served as the template for amplifying TCR beta CDR3 regions. Using the HTBI primer set, a first-round RT-PCR was run on the TCR CDR3. Each CDR3 protein gets one entry after TCRdb re-called the multiplex PCR reads with MiXCR. The sample has 33,000 or so distinct CDR3 sequences, 49% seen once; the top ten hold about 6.2%. Regarding the study as a whole: Most expanded thyroid clonotypes above 0.001 also appeared in blood.

The ends lost 2 bases at V and 2 bases at J; junction bases unmatched: 8. The CDR3 is 16 amino acids. CDR1 and CDR2 from the germline V gene are LGHNT and FRNRAP. This clonotype was detected ten times or more. What it recognizes is unknown. The J gene is TRBJ2-7, the V gene TRBV12-5; 8 bases fit TRBD2. The receptor's source is a woman between 45 and 60 years old with Graves' hyperthyroidism that later progressed to Graves' ophthalmopathy. Material for sequencing was blood. As DNA, the CDR3 is TGTGCTAGTGGTTTGCGCCCCGGGGGGGCTCCCTACGAGCAGTACTTC. Residues: CASGLRPGGAPYEQYF. The variable domain in full, with the rest retrieved from reference TRBV12-5 and TRBJ2-7, is DARVTQTPRHKVTEMGQEVTMRCQPILGHNTVFWYRQTMMQGLELLAYFRNRAPLDDSGMPKDRFSAEMPDATLATLKIQPSEPRDSAVYFCASGLRPGGAPYEQYFGPGTRLTVT.